In this sample, the clone carrying this T cell receptor beta chain turned up a few times. The antigen is undetermined. The sample comes from a study of T-cell memory formation after mild COVID-19. Points from the study as a whole: Certain responding clones were present in pre-infection memory, suggesting participation of cross-reactive memory.

One entry per CDR3 protein, called by TCRdb with MiXCR from the 5' RACE reads. The sample consists of about 340,000 distinct CDR3 sequences, around 13% of them appearing once. Germline V lookup: CDR1 SQVTM, CDR2 ANQGSEA. V gave up 3 bases and J gave up 10 bases, with 16 bases separating them. The CDR3 covers 13 residues. Material for sequencing was PBMCs or a T cell subset sorted from them (not recorded which). V gene TRBV29-1 combines with J gene TRBJ2-1; D not resolved. This sequence was found in a man between 18 and 29 years old who had mild COVID-19 (a few samples of this study predate the infection). Cell type and time point are not known. The DNA of the CDR3 is TGCAGCGTTGACCCGTCGGCAGTCGGGGAGCAGTTCTTC. Amino acid sequence: CSVDPSAVGEQFF.